This T cell receptor (beta chain) is from a study of vaccination and CD4 T cells after COVID-19. On the study more broadly: By nasal swab PCR, the convalescent patients were SARS-CoV-2 positive, with 9 or 10 mild cases and one severe. Samples were taken after vaccination, a median of roughly 65 days after dose two, with a range of 14 to 241.

TCRdb fed the PCR reads into MiXCR, producing one record per CDR3 protein. The table includes some 20,000 distinct CDR3 sequences, roughly 50% detected once. General study results and limits: Counts of SARS-CoV-2-reactive clonotypes had a median that went from around 19 to 38, a nonsignificant change.

Comments on this clonotype: No antigen is known for it.

Sequencing was performed on CD4+ T cells from blood, taken before SARS-CoV-2 vaccination. The TCR was taken from a human donor who had recovered from COVID-19.

The CDR3, as DNA: TGTGCCAGCACCCGGAGCGGGAGGCCTTCCTACAATGAGCAGTTCTTC. Translation gives CASTRSGRPSYNEQFF. The chain has TRBV5-4 and TRBJ2-1; 9 nucleotides line up with TRBD2. J was trimmed by 1 base and V by 6 bases; bases with no gene match: 8. Germline lookup yields CDR1 SGHNT and CDR2 YYREEE (reference sequence). The CDR3 covers 16 residues.